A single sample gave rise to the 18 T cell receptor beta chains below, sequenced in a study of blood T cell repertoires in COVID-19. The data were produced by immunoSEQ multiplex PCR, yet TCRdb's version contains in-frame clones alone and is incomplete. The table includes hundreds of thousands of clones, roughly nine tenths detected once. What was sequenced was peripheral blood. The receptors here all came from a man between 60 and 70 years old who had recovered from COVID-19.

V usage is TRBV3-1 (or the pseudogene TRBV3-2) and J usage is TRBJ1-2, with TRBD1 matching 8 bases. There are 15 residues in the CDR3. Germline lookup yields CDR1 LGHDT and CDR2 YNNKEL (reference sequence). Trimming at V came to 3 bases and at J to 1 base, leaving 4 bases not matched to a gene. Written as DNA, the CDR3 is TGTGCCAGCAGCCACCGACAGGGGCGTAACTATGGCTACACCTTC. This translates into CASSHRQGRNYGYTF.

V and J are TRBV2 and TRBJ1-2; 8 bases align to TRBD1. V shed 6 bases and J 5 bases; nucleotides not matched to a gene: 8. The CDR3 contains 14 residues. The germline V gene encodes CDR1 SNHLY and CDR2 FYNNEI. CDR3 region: CASRADRDLYGYTF. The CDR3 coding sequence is TGTGCCAGCAGGGCGGACAGGGACCTTTATGGCTACACCTTC. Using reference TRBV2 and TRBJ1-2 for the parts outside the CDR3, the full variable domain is EPEVTQTPSHQVTQMGQEVILRCVPISNHLYFYWYRQILGQKVEFLVSFYNNEISEKSEIFDDQFSVERPDGSNFTLKIRSTKLEDSAMYFCASRADRDLYGYTFGSGTRLTVV.

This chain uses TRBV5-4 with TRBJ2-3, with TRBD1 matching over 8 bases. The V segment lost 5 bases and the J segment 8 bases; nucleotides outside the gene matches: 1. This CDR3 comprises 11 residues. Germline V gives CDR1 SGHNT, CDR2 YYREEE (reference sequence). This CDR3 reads CASSQGATQYF. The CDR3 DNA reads TGTGCCAGCAGTCAGGGGGCTACGCAGTATTTT. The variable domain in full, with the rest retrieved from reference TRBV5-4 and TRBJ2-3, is ETGVTQSPTHLIKTRGQQVTLRCSSQSGHNTVSWYQQALGQGPQFIFQYYREEENGRGNFPPRFSGLQFPNYSSELNVNALELDDSALYLCASSQGATQYFGPGTRLTVL.

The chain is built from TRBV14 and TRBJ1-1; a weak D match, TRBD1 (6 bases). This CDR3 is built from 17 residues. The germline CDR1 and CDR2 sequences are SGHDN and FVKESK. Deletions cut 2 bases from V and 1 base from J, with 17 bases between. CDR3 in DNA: TGTGCCAGCAGCCAACACCTCGGGCAGGGGCCGAACACTGAAGCTTTCTTT. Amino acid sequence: CASSQHLGQGPNTEAFF.

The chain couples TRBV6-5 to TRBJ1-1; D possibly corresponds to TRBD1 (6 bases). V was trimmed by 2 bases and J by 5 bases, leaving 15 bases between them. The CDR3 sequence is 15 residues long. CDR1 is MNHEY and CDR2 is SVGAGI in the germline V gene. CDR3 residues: CASSYERGIGTEAFF. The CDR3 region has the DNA TGTGCCAGCAGTTACGAAAGGGGGATAGGGACTGAAGCTTTCTTT.

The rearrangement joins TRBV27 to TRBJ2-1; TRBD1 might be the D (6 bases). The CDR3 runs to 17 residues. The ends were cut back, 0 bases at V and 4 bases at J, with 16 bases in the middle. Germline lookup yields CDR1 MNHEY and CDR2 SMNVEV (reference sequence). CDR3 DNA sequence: TGTGCCAGCAGTTTATCTGGGGGCGTCTACGTTTACAATGAGCAGTTCTTC. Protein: CASSLSGGVYVYNEQFF.

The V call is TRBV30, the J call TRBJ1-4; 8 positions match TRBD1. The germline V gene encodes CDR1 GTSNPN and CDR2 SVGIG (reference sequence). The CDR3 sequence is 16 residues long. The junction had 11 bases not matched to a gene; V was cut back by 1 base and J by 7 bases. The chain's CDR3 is CAWSEGADRAFEKLFF. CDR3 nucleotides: TGTGCCTGGAGTGAGGGGGCGGACAGGGCGTTTGAAAAACTGTTTTTT.

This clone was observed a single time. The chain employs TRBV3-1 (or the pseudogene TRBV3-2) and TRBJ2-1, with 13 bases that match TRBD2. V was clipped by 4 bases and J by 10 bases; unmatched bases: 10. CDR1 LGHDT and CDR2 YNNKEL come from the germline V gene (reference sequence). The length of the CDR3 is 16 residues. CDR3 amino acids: CASSPGTSGGAGEQFF. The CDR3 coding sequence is TGTGCCAGCAGCCCCGGAACTAGCGGGGGGGCAGGGGAGCAGTTCTTC.

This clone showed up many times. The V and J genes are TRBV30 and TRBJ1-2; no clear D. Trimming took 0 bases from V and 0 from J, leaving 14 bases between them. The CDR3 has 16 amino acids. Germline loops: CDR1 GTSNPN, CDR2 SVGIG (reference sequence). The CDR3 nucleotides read TGTGCCTGGAGTGTAGGCGGGTTTAGGGCTAACTATGGCTACACCTTC. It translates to CAWSVGGFRANYGYTF.

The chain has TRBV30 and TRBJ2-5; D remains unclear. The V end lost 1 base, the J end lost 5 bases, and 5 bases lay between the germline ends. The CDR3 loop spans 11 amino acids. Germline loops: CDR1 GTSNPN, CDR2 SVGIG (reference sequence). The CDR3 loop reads CAWSDSETQYF. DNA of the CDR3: TGTGCCTGGAGTGATTCTGAGACCCAGTACTTC.

Here the CDR3 DNA reads TGTGCCAGCAGCTCCCCCGGGAGGAGCTCTGGAAACACCATATATTTT. Its protein is CASSSPGRSSGNTIYF. The genes are TRBV13 and TRBJ1-3; D gene unclear. The ends were cut back, 4 bases at V and 0 bases at J, with 13 bases in the middle. Germline V gene data show CDR1 as PRHDT and CDR2 as FYEKMQ (reference sequence). The CDR3 extends over 16 amino acids.

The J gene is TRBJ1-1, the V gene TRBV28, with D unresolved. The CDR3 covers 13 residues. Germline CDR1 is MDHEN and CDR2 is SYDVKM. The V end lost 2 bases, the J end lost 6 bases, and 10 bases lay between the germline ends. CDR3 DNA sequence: TGTGCCAGCAGTTTACGGGGAAAAGCTGAAGCTTTCTTT. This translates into CASSLRGKAEAFF.

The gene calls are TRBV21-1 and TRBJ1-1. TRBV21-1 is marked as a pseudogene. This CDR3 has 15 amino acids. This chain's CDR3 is CASSKGREGSTEAFF. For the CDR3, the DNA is TGTGCCAGCAGCAAAGGGAGGGAAGGCAGCACTGAAGCTTTCTTT.

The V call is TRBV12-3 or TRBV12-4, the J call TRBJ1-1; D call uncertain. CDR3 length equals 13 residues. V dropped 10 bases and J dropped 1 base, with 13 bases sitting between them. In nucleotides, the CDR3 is TGTGCCACCACGGACTCACAGAACACTGAAGCTTTCTTT. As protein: CATTDSQNTEAFF.

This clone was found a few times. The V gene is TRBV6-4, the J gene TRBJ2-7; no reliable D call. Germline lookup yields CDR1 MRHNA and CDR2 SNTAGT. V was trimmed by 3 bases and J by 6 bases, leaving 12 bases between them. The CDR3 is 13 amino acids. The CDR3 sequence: CASSDGWPLEQYV. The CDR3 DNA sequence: TGTGCCAGCAGTGATGGTTGGCCCCTCGAGCAGTACGTC.

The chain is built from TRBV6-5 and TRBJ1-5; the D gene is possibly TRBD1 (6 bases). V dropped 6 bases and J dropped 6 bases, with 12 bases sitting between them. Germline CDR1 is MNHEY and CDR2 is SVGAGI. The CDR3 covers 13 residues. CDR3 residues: CASRMGAGQPQHF. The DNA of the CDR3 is TGTGCCAGCAGGATGGGGGCGGGTCAGCCCCAGCATTTT.

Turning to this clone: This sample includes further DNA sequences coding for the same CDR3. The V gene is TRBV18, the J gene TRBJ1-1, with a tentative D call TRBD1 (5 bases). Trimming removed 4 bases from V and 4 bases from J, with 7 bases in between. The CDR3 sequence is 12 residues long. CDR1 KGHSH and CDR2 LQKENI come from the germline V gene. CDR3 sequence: CASSQQGTEAFF. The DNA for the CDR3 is TGTGCCAGCTCACAGCAGGGCACTGAAGCTTTCTTT.

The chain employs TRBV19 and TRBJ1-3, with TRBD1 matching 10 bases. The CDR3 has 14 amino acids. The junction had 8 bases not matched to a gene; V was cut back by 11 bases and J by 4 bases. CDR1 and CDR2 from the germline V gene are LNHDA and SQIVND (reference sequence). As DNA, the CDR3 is TGTGCCGCTAGACAGGGGGCGTCGGGAAACACCATATATTTT. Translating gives CAARQGASGNTIYF.